The sequence of this T cell receptor (beta chain) was determined in a study of memory CD4+ T cells and cytomegalovirus serostatus. At the level of the study: Donors were healthy Belgian adults, 9 CMV seropositive and around 24 seronegative. Findings of the study overall: A US-trained random forest predicted CMV serostatus with median AUC about 0.92. The CMV-associated TCR signature appears largely within the CD4+ memory repertoire.

The sort gate was single viable CD3+CD4+CD8-CD45RO+ cells for memory CD4+ T cells. With regard to this clone: The antigen is not known.

Method: immunoSEQ multiplex PCR; TCRdb's copy keeps in-frame clones and lacks some. The table has around 41,000 clones, roughly four fifths seen once. Germline V gene lookup returns CDR1 MDHEN and CDR2 SYDVKM. The CDR3 runs to 15 residues. V lost 4 bases, J lost 4 bases, and 17 bases lay in between. This chain uses TRBV28 with TRBJ2-7, with a possible D match to TRBD2 (6 bases). The sequence derives from an adult in good health and CMV-seronegative. The material sequenced was memory CD4+ T cells from blood. CDR3 bases: TGTGCCAGCAGTTGGGCAGGGAAGGAGGGTTACGAGCAGTACTTC. It translates to CASSWAGKEGYEQYF.